This is a list of T cell receptor beta chains from one sample in a study of OX40 agonist ivuxolimab in advanced cancers. The method was immunoSEQ multiplex PCR; TCRdb's version includes in-frame clones alone and lacks a portion of them. The data show under 30,000 clones, approximately 83% seen once. Specimen: CD4+ or CD8+ T cells sorted from blood, collected in a trial of the OX40 agonist ivuxolimab. These receptors all come from an adult with an advanced solid tumor such as melanoma, head and neck, liver or kidney cancer. Both conserved end residues are part of each CDR3. D genes are given only for firm matches. Size values are once, few and many counts, or a class for expanded clones, and some rows have none.

>TRBV2|NA|NA|TRBJ1-6
TGTGCCAGCAGTGAACCTACAGGGTATAATTCACCCCTCCACTTT
CASSEPTGYNSPLHF
>TRBV27|NA|NA|TRBJ1-1
TGTGCCAGCAGTATTTCGTCTGCGAACACTGAAGCTTTCTTT
CASSISSANTEAFF
>TRBV15|NA|NA|TRBJ1-3
TGTGCCACCAGCAGAGCCGGGGGGACTGGAAACACCATATATTTT
CATSRAGGTGNTIYF
>TRBV9|NA|NA|TRBJ2-1
TGTGCCAGCAGCCCGGGACTCCCGGGAAATGAGCAGTTCTTC
CASSPGLPGNEQFF
>TRBV19|NA|TRBD1|TRBJ1-1
TGTGCCAGTATCACAGGACAGGCAGACGACACTGAAGCTTTCTTT
CASITGQADDTEAFF
>TRBV19|NA|NA|TRBJ1-1
TGTGCCAGTAGTGGGGGGCTGGGCACTGAAGCTTTCTTT
CASSGGLGTEAFF
>TRBV21-1|NA|NA|TRBJ1-2
TGTGCCAGCAGCAACGTGAATTCCTATGGCTACACCTTC
CASSNVNSYGYTF
>TRBV5-6|few|NA|TRBJ1-2
TGTGCCAGCAGCGGGCCAGAAGGGTATGGCTACACCTTC
CASSGPEGYGYTF
>TRBV27|NA|NA|TRBJ2-1
TGTGCCAGCGGGCGACAGGTTAGTATCGATGAGCAGTTCTTC
CASGRQVSIDEQFF
>TRBV10-3|NA|TRBD2|TRBJ2-3
TGTGCCATCAGTGAGTATAAGCGGGGGGGCCAGGAAGATACGCAGTATTTT
CAISEYKRGGQEDTQYF
>TRBV2|NA|TRBD2|TRBJ2-7
TGTGCCAGCAGCGAGCGGGGCTACGAGCAGTACTTC
CASSERGYEQYF
>TRBV5-1|NA|NA|TRBJ2-7
TGCGCCAGCAGCTTGGAACAGATCTACGAGCAGTACTTC
CASSLEQIYEQYF
>TRBV27|NA|NA|TRBJ2-3
TGTGCCAGCAGTTTGAGTGGCGATGATACGCAGTATTTT
CASSLSGDDTQYF
>TRBV14|NA|NA|TRBJ1-2
TGTGCCAGCAGCCAACTTCCGTTGGTCTATGGCTACACCTTC
CASSQLPLVYGYTF
>TRBV27|NA|NA|TRBJ1-1
TGTGCCAGCAGTTTATCGAACTTTCGGGGTTCCACTGAAGCTTTCTTT
CASSLSNFRGSTEAFF
>TRBV4-1|few|NA|TRBJ1-5
TGCGCCAGCAGCCAAGATCGTACCTTATATCAGCCCCAGCATTTT
CASSQDRTLYQPQHF
>TRBV7-8|NA|TRBD1|TRBJ2-2
TGTGCCAGCAGCACCAACAGGGGGGCCGGGGAGCTGTTTTTT
CASSTNRGAGELFF
>TRBV11-3|NA|TRBD2|TRBJ2-1
TGTGCCAGCAGCTTAGGGCGGGGGGCGAACAATGAGCAGTTCTTC
CASSLGRGANNEQFF
>TRBV11-2|NA|NA|TRBJ1-6
TGTGCCAGCAGTCGAGCAGGAAATAATTCACCCCTCCACTTT
CASSRAGNNSPLHF
>TRBV5-4|NA|NA|TRBJ2-5
TGTGCCAGCAGCTTGGGGGCGGAGACCCAGTACTTC
CASSLGAETQYF
>TRBV11-2|NA|TRBD1|TRBJ2-3
TGTGCCAGCCTAGGGACAGATCAGTATTTT
CASLGTDQYF
>TRBV7-6|once|TRBD1|TRBJ2-1
TGTGCCAGCAGCTCCGGGACAGGGTCCCATGAGCAGTTCTTC
CASSSGTGSHEQFF
>TRBV25-1|medium-sized|NA|TRBJ2-2
TGTGCCAGCGCCCCAGGGGTCGGGGAGCTGTTTTTT
CASAPGVGELFF
>TRBV7-2|NA|TRBD2|TRBJ2-3
TGTGCCAGCAGCTTCACGGGGGGGCATCCCTCCGCGACAGATACGCAGTATTTT
CASSFTGGHPSATDTQYF
>TRBV27|once|TRBD1|TRBJ1-1
TGTGCCAGCAGTACCCGACAGGGTTTCTTTGAAGCTTTCTTT
CASSTRQGFFEAFF
>TRBV4-1|once|TRBD1|TRBJ2-5
TGCGCCAGCAGCTTTGGACAGGGGTCAGAGACCCAGTACTTC
CASSFGQGSETQYF
>TRBV27|NA|NA|TRBJ2-7
TGTGCCAGCAGTTTAGGGGGAAAGGCCTACGAGCAGTACTTC
CASSLGGKAYEQYF
>TRBV27|NA|NA|TRBJ2-5
TGTGCCAGCAGTGGGACGGCTGAGACCCAGTACTTC
CASSGTAETQYF
>TRBV29-1|NA|NA|TRBJ2-6
TGCAGCGTGGCGCTCTCTGGGGCCAACGTCCTGACTTTC
CSVALSGANVLTF
>TRBV19|once|NA|TRBJ2-5
TGTGCCAGTAGTATAGGACAGCTCAGACGGCAAGAGACCCAGTACTTC
CASSIGQLRRQETQYF
>TRBV7-9|NA|NA|TRBJ2-3
TGTGCCAGCAGCCCGCCGGGGTCCCTCACAGATACGCAGTATTTT
CASSPPGSLTDTQYF
>TRBV11-2|NA|NA|TRBJ1-1
TGTGCCAGCAGCACCGACGGGGGGCAAGAAGCTTTCTTT
CASSTDGGQEAFF
>TRBV5-1|NA|TRBD1|TRBJ1-2
TGCGCCAGCAGCTTGGTATCTGGGGCCCTGGACAGGGATGGCTACACCTTC
CASSLVSGALDRDGYTF
>TRBV27|once|TRBD1|TRBJ2-7
TGTGCCAGCAGTTTACACAGGGGCTACGAGCAGTACTTC
CASSLHRGYEQYF
>TRBV7-6|NA|NA|TRBJ2-7
TGTGCCAGCAGCTCCTCAGAGTACGAGCAGTACTTC
CASSSSEYEQYF
>TRBV7-6|NA|TRBD2|TRBJ2-1
TGTGCCAGCAGCCTCAGCGGGGGGGCCAATGAGCAGTTCTTC
CASSLSGGANEQFF
>TRBV7-2|NA|NA|TRBJ2-7
TGTGCCAGCAGCGATTTATGGGGGGGCGCTTACGAGCAGTACTTC
CASSDLWGGAYEQYF
>TRBV5-1|NA|NA|TRBJ2-5
TGCGCCAGCAGCTTGGGGACAACTTCCCAAGAGACCCAGTACTTC
CASSLGTTSQETQYF
>TRBV9|once|NA|TRBJ2-7
TGTGCCAGCAGCGTAGATGGGGACCGCTACGAGCAGTACTTC
CASSVDGDRYEQYF
>TRBV6-6|NA|NA|TRBJ1-1
TGTGCCAGCTGGATTGAGTCGGAAGCTTTCTTT
CASWIESEAFF
>TRBV27|NA|NA|TRBJ2-5
TGTGCCAGCAGTTTAGACCAAGAGACCCAGTACTTC
CASSLDQETQYF
>TRBV5-6|NA|NA|TRBJ2-2
TGTGCCAGCAGCTTAGGGGGGGCCGGGGAGCTGTTTTTT
CASSLGGAGELFF
>TRBV27|NA|NA|TRBJ1-5
TGTGCCAGCAGTTTATATAGGGACAGCAATCAGCCCCAGCATTTT
CASSLYRDSNQPQHF
>TRBV27|NA|TRBD1|TRBJ1-2
TGTGCCAGCAGTCCTACAGGGGATGGCTACACCTTC
CASSPTGDGYTF
>TRBV29-1|few|NA|TRBJ2-7
TGCAGCGTTGATTGGGGGGTCCACGAGCAGTACTTC
CSVDWGVHEQYF
>TRBV27|NA|NA|TRBJ2-1
TGTGCCAGCAGGGAGAGTTGGTACAATGAGCAGTTCTTC
CASRESWYNEQFF
>TRBV5-1|few|TRBD1|TRBJ2-1
TGCGCCAGCAGCTTGGGAGGGGGCCCTATTGACTCCTACAATGAGCAGTTCTTC
CASSLGGGPIDSYNEQFF